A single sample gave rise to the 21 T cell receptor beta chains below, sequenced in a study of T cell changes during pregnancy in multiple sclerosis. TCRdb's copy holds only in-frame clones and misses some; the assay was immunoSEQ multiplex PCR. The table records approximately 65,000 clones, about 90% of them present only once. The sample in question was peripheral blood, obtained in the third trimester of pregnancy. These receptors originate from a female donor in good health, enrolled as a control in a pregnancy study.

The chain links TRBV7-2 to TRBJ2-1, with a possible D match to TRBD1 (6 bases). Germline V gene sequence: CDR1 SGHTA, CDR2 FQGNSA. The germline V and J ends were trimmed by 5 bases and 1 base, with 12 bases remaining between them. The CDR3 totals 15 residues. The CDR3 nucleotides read TGTGCCAGCAGCGGGGGCAGGAGATCCTACAATGAGCAGTTCTTC. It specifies CASSGGRRSYNEQFF.

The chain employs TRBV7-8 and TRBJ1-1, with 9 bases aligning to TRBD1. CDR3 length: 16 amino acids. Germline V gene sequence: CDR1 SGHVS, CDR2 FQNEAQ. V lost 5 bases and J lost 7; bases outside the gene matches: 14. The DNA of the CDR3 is TGTGCCAGCAGCCGAAACCGGGACAGGGAAGCGAGTGAAGCTTTCTTT. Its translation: CASSRNRDREASEAFF.

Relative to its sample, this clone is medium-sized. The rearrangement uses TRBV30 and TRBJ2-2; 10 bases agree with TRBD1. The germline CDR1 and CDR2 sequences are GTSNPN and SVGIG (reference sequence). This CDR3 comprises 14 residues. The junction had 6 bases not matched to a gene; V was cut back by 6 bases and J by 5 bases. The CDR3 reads CACGTGAGTGELFF. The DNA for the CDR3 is TGTGCCTGCGGGACAGGGGCAGGGACCGGGGAGCTGTTTTTT. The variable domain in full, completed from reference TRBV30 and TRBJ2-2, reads SQTIHQWPATLVQPVGSPLSLECTVEGTSNPNLYWYRQAAGRGLQLLFYSVGIGQISSEVPQNLSASRPQDRQFILSSKKLLLSDSGFYLCACGTGAGTGELFFGEGSRLTVL.

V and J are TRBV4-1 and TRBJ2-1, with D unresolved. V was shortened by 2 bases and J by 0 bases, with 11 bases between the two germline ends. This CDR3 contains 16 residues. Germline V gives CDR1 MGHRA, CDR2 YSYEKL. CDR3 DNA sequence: TGCGCCAGCAGCCAACTAGGCCGCAGCTCCTACAATGAGCAGTTCTTC. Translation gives CASSQLGRSSYNEQFF.

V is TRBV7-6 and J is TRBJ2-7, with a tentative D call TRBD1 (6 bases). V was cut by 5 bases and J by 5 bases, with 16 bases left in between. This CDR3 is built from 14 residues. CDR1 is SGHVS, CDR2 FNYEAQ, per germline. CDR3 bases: TGTGCCAGCAGCGCCTATACAGGGATGGACGAGCAGTACTTC. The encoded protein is CASSAYTGMDEQYF.

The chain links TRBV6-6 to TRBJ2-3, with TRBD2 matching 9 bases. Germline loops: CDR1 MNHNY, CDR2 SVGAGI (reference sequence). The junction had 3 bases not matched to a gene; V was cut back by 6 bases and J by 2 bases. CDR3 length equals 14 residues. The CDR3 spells CASRTSGYTDTQYF. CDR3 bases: TGTGCCAGCAGGACTAGCGGATACACAGATACGCAGTATTTT.

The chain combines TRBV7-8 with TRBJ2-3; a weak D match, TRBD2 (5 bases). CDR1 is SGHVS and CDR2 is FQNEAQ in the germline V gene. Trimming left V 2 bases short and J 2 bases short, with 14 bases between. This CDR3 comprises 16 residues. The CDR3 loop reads CASSLRYLAFTDTQYF. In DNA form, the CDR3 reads TGTGCCAGCAGCTTAAGGTACCTAGCCTTCACAGATACGCAGTATTTT. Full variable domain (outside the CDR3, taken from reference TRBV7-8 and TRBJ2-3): GAGVSQSPRYKVAKRGQDVALRCDPISGHVSLFWYQQALGQGPEFLTYFQNEAQLDKSGLPSDRFFAERPEGSVSTLKIQRTQQEDSAVYLCASSLRYLAFTDTQYFGPGTRLTVL.

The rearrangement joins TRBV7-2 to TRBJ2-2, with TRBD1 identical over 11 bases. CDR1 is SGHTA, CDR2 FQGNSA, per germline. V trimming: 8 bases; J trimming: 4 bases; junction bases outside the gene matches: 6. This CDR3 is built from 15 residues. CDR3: CASRSGTGGTGELFF. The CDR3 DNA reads TGTGCCAGCCGCTCAGGGACAGGGGGCACCGGGGAGCTGTTTTTT.

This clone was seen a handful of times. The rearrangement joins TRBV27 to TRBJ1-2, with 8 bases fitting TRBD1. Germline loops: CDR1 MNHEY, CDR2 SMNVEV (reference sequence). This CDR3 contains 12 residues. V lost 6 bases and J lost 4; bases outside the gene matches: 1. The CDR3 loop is CASRDRVYGYTF. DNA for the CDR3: TGTGCCAGCAGGGACAGGGTCTATGGCTACACCTTC.

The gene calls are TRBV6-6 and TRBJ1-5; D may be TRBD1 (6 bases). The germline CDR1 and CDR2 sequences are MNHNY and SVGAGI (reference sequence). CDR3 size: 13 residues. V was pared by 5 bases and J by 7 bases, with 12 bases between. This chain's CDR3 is CASSEIRGQPQHF. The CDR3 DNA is TGTGCCAGCAGTGAGATTAGGGGGCAGCCCCAGCATTTT.

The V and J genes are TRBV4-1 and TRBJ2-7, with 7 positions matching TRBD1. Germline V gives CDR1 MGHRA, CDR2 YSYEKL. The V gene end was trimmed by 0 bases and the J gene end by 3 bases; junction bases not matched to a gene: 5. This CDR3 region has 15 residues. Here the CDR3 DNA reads TGCGCCAGCAGCCAAGATCCAGGGACAGTCTACGAGCAGTACTTC. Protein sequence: CASSQDPGTVYEQYF.

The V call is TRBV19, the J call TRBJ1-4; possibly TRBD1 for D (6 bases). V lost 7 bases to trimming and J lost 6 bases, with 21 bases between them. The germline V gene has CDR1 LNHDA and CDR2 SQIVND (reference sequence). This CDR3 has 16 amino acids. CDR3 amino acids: CASNRGAGGTHEKLFF. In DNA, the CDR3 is TGTGCCAGTAATAGGGGTGCGGGGGGCACACATGAAAAACTGTTTTTT.

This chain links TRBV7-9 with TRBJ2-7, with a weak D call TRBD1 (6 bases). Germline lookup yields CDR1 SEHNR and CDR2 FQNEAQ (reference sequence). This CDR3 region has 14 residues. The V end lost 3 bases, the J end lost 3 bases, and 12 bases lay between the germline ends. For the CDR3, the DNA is TGTGCCAGCAGCTTTAGGTCAGGGGACTACGAGCAGTACTTC. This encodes CASSFRSGDYEQYF.

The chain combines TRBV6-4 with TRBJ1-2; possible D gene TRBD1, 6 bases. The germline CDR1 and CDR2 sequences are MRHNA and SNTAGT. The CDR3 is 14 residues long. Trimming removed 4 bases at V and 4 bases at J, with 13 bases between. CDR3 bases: TGTGCCAGCAGTGTGTTCAGGGGTCCCTATGGCTACACCTTC. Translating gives CASSVFRGPYGYTF.

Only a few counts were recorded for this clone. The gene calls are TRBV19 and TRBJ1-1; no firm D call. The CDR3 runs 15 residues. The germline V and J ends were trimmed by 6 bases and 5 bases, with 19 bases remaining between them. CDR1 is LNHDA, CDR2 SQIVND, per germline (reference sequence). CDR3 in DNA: TGTGCCAGTAGGGCTAGCGGGTCCGCTAGGACTGAAGCTTTCTTT. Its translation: CASRASGSARTEAFF.

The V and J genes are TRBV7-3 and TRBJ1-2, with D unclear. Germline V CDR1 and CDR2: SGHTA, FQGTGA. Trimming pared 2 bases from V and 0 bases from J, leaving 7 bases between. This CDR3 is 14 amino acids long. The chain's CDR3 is CASSLGPSNYGYTF. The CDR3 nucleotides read TGTGCCAGCAGCTTAGGCCCTTCTAACTATGGCTACACCTTC.

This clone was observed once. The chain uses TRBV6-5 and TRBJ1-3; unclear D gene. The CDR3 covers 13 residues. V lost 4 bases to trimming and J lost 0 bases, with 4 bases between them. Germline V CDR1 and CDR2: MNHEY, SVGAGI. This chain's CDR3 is CASSSNSGNTIYF. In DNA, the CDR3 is TGTGCCAGCAGTTCCAACTCTGGAAACACCATATATTTT.

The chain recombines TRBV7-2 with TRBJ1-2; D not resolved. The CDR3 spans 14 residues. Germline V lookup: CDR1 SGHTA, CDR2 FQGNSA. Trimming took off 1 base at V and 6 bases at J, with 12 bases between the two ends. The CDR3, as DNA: TGTGCCAGCAGCTTAGATAGGTCCAGGAATGGCTACACCTTC. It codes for CASSLDRSRNGYTF.

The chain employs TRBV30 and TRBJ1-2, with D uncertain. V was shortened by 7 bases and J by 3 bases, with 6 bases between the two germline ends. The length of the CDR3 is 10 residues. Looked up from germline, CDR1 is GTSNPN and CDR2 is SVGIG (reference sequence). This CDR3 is CAFRDYGYTF. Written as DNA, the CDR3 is TGTGCCTTCCGGGACTATGGCTACACCTTC.

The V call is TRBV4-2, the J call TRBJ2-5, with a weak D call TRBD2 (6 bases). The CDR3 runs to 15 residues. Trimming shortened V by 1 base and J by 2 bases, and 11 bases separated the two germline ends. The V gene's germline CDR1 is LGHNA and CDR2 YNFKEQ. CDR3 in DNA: TGTGCCAGCAGCCAAGCCGCTGCGGGGCAAGAGACCCAGTACTTC. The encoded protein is CASSQAAAGQETQYF.

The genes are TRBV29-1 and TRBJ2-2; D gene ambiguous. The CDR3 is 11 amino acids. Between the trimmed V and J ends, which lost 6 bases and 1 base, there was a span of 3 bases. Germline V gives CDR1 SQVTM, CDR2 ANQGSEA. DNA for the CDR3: TGCAGCGTCCAGAACACCGGGGAGCTGTTTTTT. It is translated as CSVQNTGELFF.